The text below deals with one TCR beta chain. The antigen is unknown. CD4+ cells were split into CD45RA+ naive and CD45RA-negative memory subsets. The V end was cut by 8 bases, the J end by 3 bases, with 14 bases between. The CDR3 covers 14 residues. Germline CDR1 and CDR2: MNHEY and SVGAGI. The sample belongs to a study of shared clonotypes between healthy human individuals. Notes on the study in general: Blood alone was sampled, and tissue repertoires likely differ.

When replicate PCRs were run on sorted subsets, they used approximately 0.2 ug DNA, about 30,000 T cell genomes. The assay was immunoSEQ multiplex PCR, and TCRdb's table has in-frame clones only and misses some. This sample carries 2,100,000 or so clones, around 95% of them seen once, and the ten largest clones take around 0.13%. The rearrangement links TRBV6-5 to TRBJ2-1, with D perhaps given as TRBD1 or TRBD2 (5 bases each). Sample: naive CD4+ T cells sorted from blood. Documented subset: CD45RA+ positively selected. The sequence came from a man between 18 and 35 years old in good health. CDR3: CASPEGRNYNEQFF. Written as DNA, the CDR3 is TGTGCCAGCCCAGAGGGACGCAACTACAATGAGCAGTTCTTC.